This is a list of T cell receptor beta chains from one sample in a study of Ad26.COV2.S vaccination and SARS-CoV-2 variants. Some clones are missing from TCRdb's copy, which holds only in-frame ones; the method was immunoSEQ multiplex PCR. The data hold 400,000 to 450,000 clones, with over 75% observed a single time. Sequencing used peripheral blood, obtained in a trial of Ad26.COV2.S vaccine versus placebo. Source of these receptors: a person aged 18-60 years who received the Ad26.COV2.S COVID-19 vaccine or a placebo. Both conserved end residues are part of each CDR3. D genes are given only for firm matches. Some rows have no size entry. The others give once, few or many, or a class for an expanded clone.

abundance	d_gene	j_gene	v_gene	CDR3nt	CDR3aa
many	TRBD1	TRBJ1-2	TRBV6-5	TGTGCCAGCAGCCCCCGACAGGGGTCTAACTATGGCTACACCTTC	CASSPRQGSNYGYTF
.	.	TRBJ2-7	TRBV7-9	TGTGCCAGCAGCCCCAGCGGGTCCGAGCAGTACTTC	CASSPSGSEQYF
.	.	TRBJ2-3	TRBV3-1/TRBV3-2	TGTGCCAGCAGCCAGGCAGATACGCAGTATTTT	CASSQADTQYF
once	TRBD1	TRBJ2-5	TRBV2	TGTGCCACCACAGGACAGGTTCATTCTGAAGAGACCCAGTACTTC	CATTGQVHSEETQYF
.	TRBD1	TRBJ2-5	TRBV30	TGTGCCTGGGGACAGGGAGAGACCCAGTACTTC	CAWGQGETQYF
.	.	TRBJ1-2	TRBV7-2	TGTGCCAGCAGCTCAGGACAGTTGGGGGACTATGGCTACACCTTC	CASSSGQLGDYGYTF
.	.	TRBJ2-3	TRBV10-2	TGCGCCACTTCACCTGTTTTGGGGACCCATATCACAGATACGCAGTATTTT	CATSPVLGTHITDTQYF
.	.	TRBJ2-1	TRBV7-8	TGTGCCAGCAGACTCGGGACAGGGGGGCTAGCGGGAGCCTACAATGAGCAGTTCTTC	CASRLGTGGLAGAYNEQFF
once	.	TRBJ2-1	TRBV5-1	TGCGCCAGCAGCTTCGGAAACAATGAGCAGTTCTTC	CASSFGNNEQFF
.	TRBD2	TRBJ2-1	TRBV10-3	TGTGCCATCAGGACTGGGACTAGCGGGAAAAACAATGAGCAGTTCTTC	CAIRTGTSGKNNEQFF
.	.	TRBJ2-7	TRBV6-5	TGTGCCAGCAGTTACTCGTACGAAAGCTCCTACGAGCAGTACTTC	CASSYSYESSYEQYF
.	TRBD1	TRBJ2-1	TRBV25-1	TGTGCCAGCAGTGCGGACAGGGGAGTGTCGGATGAGCAGTTCTTC	CASSADRGVSDEQFF
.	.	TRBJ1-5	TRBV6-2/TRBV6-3	TGTGCCAGCAGTTCACCCCGCTTAAGTGGGCAGCCCCAGCATTTT	CASSSPRLSGQPQHF
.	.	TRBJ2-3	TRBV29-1	TGCAGCGTTGAAGGTTGGGACGGGGACACATCAGATACGCAGTATTTT	CSVEGWDGDTSDTQYF
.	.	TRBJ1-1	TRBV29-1	TGCAGCGTCGTTTGGACAGAAAACACTGAAGCTTTCTTT	CSVVWTENTEAFF
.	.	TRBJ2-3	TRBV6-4	TGTGCCAGCAGTGAAGAGGGAGTCGCGGATACGCAGTATTTT	CASSEEGVADTQYF
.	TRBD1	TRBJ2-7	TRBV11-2	TGTGCCAGCAGCTCGGGGACAGGGCCCTACGAGCAGTACTTC	CASSSGTGPYEQYF
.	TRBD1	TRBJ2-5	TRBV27	TGTGCCAGCAGTTTTTTAACCGAAGACGGACAGGGAAAAGAGACCCAGTACTTC	CASSFLTEDGQGKETQYF
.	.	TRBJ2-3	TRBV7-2	TGTGCCAGCAGCTTAGGGGCCTCTAGCACAGATACGCAGTATTTT	CASSLGASSTDTQYF
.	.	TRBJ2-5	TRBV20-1	TGCAGTGCTAGGATTGGGGAGACCCAGTACTTC	CSARIGETQYF
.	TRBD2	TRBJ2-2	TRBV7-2	TGTGCCAGCAGCTCTAGCGGGATTAACACCGGGGAGCTGTTTTTT	CASSSSGINTGELFF
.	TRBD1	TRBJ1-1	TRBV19	TGTGCCAGTAGTAAGGGGACAGGGCGAAACACTGAAGCTTTCTTT	CASSKGTGRNTEAFF
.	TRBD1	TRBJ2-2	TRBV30	TGTGCCTACTCAGGTTGGACAGGGCATCAAGAGCTGTTTTTT	CAYSGWTGHQELFF
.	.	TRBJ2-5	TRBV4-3	TGCGCCAGCAGCCAAGATCTCACGCAAGAGACCCAGTACTTC	CASSQDLTQETQYF
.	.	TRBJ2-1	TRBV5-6	TGTGCCAGCAGCTTCGGGTCCACCTACAATGAGCAGTTCTTC	CASSFGSTYNEQFF
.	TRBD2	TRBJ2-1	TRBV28	TGTGCCAGCAGTACGGGACTAGCGGGAGACTCCTACAATGAGCAGTTCTTC	CASSTGLAGDSYNEQFF
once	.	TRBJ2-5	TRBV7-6	TGTGCCAGCAGCCCGGGGGCGGGGCAAGAGACCCAGTACTTC	CASSPGAGQETQYF
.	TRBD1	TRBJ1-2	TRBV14	TGTGCCAGCCAGGGACAGGGGGACTATGGCTACACCTTC	CASQGQGDYGYTF
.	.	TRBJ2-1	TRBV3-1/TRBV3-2	TGTGCCAGCAGCCAAAGGGGGGAGGACTGGTACAATGAGCAGTTCTTC	CASSQRGEDWYNEQFF
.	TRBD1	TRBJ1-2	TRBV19	TGTGCCAGTAGTATGACTTGGGACAGGGTAAATGGCTACACCTTC	CASSMTWDRVNGYTF
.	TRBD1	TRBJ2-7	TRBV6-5	TGTGCCAGCAGTTCGGTGGCGACAGGGCCCTACGAGCAGTACTTC	CASSSVATGPYEQYF
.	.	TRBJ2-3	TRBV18	TGTGCCAGCTCACCACAGGATACGCAGTATTTT	CASSPQDTQYF
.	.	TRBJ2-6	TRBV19	TGTGCCAGTAGCGTGGGGGCTAGCTGGCACTCTGGGGCCAACGTCCTGACTTTC	CASSVGASWHSGANVLTF
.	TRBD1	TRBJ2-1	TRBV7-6	TGTGCCAGCGCCGCGGGACAGGGTTTGAACAATGAGCAGTTCTTC	CASAAGQGLNNEQFF
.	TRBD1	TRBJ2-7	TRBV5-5	TGTGCCAGCAGCTTGATGGGACAGGGGGGCCCCTACGAGCAGTACTTC	CASSLMGQGGPYEQYF
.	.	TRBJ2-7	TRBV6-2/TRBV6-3	TGTGCCAGCAGCACGGACCCAACCTACGAGCAGTACTTC	CASSTDPTYEQYF
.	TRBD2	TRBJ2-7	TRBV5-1	TGCGCCAGCAGCTTGTATAGCGCGGGAGGGCCTTCCTACGAGCAGTACTTC	CASSLYSAGGPSYEQYF
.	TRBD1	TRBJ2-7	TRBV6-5	TGTGCCAGCAGTTCCCCGGGACAGGGCTCCTACGAGCAGTACTTC	CASSSPGQGSYEQYF
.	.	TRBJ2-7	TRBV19	TGTGCCAGTAGTTCCCCGGGGGTGAGCGAGCAGTACTTC	CASSSPGVSEQYF
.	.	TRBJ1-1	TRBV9	TGTGCCAGCAGCGTTGAACCCCAAACTGAAGCTTTCTTT	CASSVEPQTEAFF
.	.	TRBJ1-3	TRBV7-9	TGTGCCAGCCAGGACGGCGGGATGGGAAACACCATATATTTT	CASQDGGMGNTIYF
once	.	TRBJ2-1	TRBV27	TGTGCCAGCAGTTTCACTAGTGACAATGAGCAGTTCTTC	CASSFTSDNEQFF
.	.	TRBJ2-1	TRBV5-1	TGCGCCAGCAGCTTGGGACTCCCCTACAATGAGCAGTTCTTC	CASSLGLPYNEQFF